This T cell receptor (beta chain) originates from a study of PD-L1 blockade in urothelial cancer. This table comes from immunoSEQ multiplex PCR, and its TCRdb copy is limited to in-frame clones, with some not included. The sample consists of some 71,000 clones, 85% to 90% of them appearing once. The CDR3 consists of 14 residues. Trimming removed 7 bases from V and 5 bases from J; junction bases left unmatched: 11. Germline V gene sequence: CDR1 MNHEY, CDR2 SMNVEV (reference sequence). This clone qualifies as medium-sized. This clonotype was sampled from a man in his 60s with urothelial cancer. The gene calls are TRBV27 and TRBJ2-7; 7 nucleotides align to TRBD1. This sample comprised PBMCs, obtained around atezolizumab (anti-PD-L1) treatment. The CDR3 protein is CASKISGQPHEQYF. The CDR3 bases are TGTGCCAGCAAAATATCGGGACAGCCACACGAGCAGTACTTC.